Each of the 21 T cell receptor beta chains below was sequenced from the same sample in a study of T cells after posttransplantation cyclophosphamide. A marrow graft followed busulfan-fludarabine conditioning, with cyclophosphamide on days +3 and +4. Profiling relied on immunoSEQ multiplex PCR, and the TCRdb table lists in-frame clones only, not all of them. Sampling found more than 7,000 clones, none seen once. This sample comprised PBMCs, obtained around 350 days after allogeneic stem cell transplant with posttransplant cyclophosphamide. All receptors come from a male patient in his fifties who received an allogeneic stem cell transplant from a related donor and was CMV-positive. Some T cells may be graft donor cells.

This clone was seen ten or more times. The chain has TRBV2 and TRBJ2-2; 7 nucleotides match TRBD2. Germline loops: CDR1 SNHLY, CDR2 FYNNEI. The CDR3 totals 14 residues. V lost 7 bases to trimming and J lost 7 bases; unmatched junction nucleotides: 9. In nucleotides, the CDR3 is TGTGCCAGCAATTTCCAACGCGGGAGCGGGGAGCTGTTTTTT. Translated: CASNFQRGSGELFF.

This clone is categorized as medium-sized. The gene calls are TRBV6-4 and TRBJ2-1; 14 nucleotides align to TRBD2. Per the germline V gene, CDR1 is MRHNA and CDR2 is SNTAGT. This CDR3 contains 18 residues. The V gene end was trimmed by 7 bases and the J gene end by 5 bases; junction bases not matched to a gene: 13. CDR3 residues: CASTAPGLAGAEDNEQFF. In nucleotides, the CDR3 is TGTGCCAGCACCGCGCCGGGACTAGCGGGAGCAGAGGACAATGAGCAGTTCTTC.

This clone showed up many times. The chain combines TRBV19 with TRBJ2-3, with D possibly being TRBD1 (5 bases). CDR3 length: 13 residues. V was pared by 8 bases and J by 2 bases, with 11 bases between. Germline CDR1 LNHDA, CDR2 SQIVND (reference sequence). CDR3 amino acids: CASLGHNTDTQYF. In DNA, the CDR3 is TGTGCCAGTCTTGGACATAACACAGATACGCAGTATTTT.

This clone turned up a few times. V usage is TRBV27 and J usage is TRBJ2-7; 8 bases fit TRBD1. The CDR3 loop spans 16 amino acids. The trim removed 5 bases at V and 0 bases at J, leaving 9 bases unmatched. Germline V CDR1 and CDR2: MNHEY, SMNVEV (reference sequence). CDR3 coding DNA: TGTGCCAGCAGTACTAAGGACAGGGCAAGCTCCTACGAGCAGTACTTC. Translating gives CASSTKDRASSYEQYF.

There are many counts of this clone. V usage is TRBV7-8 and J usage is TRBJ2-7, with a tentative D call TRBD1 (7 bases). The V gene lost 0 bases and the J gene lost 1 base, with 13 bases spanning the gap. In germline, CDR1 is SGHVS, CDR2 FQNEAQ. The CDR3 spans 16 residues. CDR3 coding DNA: TGTGCCAGCAGCTTAGCCCCAGGGGGGAATTCCTACGAGCAGTACTTC. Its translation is CASSLAPGGNSYEQYF.

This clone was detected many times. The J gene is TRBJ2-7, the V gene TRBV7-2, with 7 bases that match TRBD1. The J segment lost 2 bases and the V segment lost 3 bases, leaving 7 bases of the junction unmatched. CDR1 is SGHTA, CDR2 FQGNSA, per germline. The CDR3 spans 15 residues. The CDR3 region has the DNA TGTGCCAGCAGCTTGGGGACAGCGAAGCCCTACGAGCAGTACTTC. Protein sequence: CASSLGTAKPYEQYF.

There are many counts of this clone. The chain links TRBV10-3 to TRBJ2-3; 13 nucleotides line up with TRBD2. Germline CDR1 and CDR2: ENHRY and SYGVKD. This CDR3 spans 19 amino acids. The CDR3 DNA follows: TGTGCACTATCCGTTGGACTAGCGGGGGCAACGTATAGCACAGATACGCAGTATTTT. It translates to CALSVGLAGATYSTDTQYF.

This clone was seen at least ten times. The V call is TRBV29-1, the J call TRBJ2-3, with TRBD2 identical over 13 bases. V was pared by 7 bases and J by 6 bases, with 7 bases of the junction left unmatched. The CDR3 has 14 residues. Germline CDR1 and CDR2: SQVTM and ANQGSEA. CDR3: CSASGTSGVDTQYF. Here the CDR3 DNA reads TGCAGCGCATCCGGGACTAGCGGGGTGGATACGCAGTATTTT.

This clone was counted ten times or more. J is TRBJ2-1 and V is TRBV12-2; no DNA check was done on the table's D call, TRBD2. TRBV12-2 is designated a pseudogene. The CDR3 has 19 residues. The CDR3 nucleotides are TGTGCAAGTCGCTTAGTGATCCACTCGGGACTAAACTCCTACAATGAGCAGTTCTTC. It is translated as CASRLVIHSGLNSYNEQFF.

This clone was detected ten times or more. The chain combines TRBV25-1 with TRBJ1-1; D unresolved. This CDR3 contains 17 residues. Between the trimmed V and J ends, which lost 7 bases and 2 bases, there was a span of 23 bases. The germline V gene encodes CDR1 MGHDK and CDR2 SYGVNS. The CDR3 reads CASTTGLAYDLNTEAFF. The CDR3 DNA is TGTGCCAGCACGACGGGGTTGGCATATGACTTAAACACTGAAGCTTTCTTT.

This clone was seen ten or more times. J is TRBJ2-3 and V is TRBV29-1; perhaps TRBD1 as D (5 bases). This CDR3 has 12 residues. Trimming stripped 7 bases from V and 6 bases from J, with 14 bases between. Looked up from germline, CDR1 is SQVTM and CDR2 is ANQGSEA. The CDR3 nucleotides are TGCAGCGGCGGACACCCTGCGGATACGCAGTATTTT. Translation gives CSGGHPADTQYF.

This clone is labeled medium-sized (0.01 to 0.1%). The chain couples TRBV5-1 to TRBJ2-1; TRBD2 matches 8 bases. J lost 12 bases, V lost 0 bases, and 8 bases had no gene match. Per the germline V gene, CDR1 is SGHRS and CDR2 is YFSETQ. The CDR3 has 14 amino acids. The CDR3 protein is CASSLDTSGMVQFF. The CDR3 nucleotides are TGCGCCAGCAGCTTGGATACTAGCGGTATGGTGCAGTTCTTC.

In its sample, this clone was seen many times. The CDR3 protein is CASSLAFTSGRKGFYEQYF. The CDR3 DNA is TGTGCCAGCAGCTTAGCCTTCACTAGCGGGAGAAAAGGGTTCTACGAGCAGTACTTC. The chain employs TRBV11-2 and TRBJ2-7; 11 positions agree with TRBD2. Per germline, CDR1 SGHAT and CDR2 FQNNGV. The CDR3 totals 19 residues. V lost 1 base, J lost 3 bases, and 14 bases stayed unmatched.

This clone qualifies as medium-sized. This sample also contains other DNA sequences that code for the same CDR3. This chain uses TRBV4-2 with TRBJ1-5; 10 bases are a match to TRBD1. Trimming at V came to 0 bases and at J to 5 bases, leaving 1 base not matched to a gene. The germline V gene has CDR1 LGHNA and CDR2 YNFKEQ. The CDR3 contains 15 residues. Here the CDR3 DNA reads TGTGCCAGCAGCCAAGAGGGGACAGGGGATCAGCCCCAGCATTTT. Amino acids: CASSQEGTGDQPQHF.

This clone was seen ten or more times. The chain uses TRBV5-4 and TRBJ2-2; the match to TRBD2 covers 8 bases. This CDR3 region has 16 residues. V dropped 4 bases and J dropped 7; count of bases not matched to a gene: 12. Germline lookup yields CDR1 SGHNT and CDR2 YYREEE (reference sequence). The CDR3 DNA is TGTGCCAGCAGCCCGGGGGGGACTCTCGGAGGCGGGGAGCTGTTTTTT. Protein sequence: CASSPGGTLGGGELFF.

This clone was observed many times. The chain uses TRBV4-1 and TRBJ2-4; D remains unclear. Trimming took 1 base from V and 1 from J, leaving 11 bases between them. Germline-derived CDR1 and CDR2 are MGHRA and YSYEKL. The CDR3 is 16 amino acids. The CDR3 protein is CASSQGPPRAKNIQYF. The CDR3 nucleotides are TGCGCCAGCAGCCAAGGACCACCCAGGGCCAAAAACATTCAGTACTTC.

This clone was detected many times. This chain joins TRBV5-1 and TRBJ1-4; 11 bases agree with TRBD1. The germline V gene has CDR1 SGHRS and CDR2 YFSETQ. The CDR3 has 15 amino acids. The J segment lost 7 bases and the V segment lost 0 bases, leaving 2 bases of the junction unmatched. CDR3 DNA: TGCGCCAGCAGCTTGGCCGGGACAGGGGGTGAAAAACTGTTTTTT. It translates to CASSLAGTGGEKLFF.

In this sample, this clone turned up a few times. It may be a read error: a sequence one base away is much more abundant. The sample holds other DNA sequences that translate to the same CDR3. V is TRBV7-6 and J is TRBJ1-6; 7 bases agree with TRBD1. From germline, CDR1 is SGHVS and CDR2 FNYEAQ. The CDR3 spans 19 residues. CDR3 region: CASSANPIGPGQSNSPLHF. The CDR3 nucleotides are TGTGCCAGCAGCGCCAACCCCATCGGTCCGGGACAGTCTAATTCGCCCCTCCACTTT.

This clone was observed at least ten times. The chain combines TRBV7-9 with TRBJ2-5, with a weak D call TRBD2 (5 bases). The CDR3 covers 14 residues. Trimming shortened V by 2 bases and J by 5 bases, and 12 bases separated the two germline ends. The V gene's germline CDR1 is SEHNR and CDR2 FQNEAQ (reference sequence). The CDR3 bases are TGTGCCAGCAGCTTAATCCCGGGGTTGGAGACCCAGTACTTC. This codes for CASSLIPGLETQYF. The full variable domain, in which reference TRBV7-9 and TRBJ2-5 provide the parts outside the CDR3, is DTGVSQNPRHKITKRGQNVTFRCDPISEHNRLYWYRQTLGQGPEFLTYFQNEAQLEKSRLLSDRFSAERPKGSFSTLEIQRTEQGDSAMYLCASSLIPGLETQYFGPGTRLLVL.

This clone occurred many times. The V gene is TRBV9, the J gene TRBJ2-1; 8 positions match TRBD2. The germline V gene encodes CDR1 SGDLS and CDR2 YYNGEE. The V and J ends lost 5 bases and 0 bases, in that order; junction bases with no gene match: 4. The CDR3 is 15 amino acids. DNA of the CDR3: TGTGCCAGCAGTGAAACTAGCGGCTCCTACAATGAGCAGTTCTTC. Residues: CASSETSGSYNEQFF.

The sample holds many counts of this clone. CDR3 loop: CSALLGGKSYGYTF. In DNA, the CDR3 is TGCAGCGCCCTATTAGGGGGAAAGAGCTATGGCTACACCTTC. The chain combines TRBV29-1 with TRBJ1-2, with a possible D match to TRBD1 (6 bases). The V gene's germline CDR1 is SQVTM and CDR2 ANQGSEA. The ends were cut back, 7 bases at V and 4 bases at J, with 19 bases in the middle. The CDR3 contains 14 residues.